This TCR beta chain appears in the sequencing data of a study of shared clonotypes between healthy human individuals. The data were produced by immunoSEQ multiplex PCR, yet TCRdb's version contains in-frame clones alone and is incomplete. This sample has around 1,000,000 clones, with 70% to 80% found just once. Germline CDR1 and CDR2: KGHSH and LQKENI. The CDR3 is 18 amino acids. The V end was cut by 3 bases, the J end by 1 base, with 20 bases between. This chain uses TRBV18 with TRBJ2-3; D gene uncertain. Sequenced sample: memory CD4+ T cells from PBMCs. Subset: CD45RA-negative fraction. The TCR comes from a man aged 18 to 29 in good health. Some clones in this sample may be carry-over from other donors' samples. CDR3 nucleotides: TGTGCCAGCTCACCCCCCCTTGTGTTTGCGTCCCGCACAGATACGCAGTATTTT. This gives the protein CASSPPLVFASRTDTQYF.